The present T cell receptor beta chain was sequenced within a study of post-analysis software for immune sequencing data. Study conclusions and caveats: Patients carried roughly five TRBV segments more frequently than controls did, and TRBV5-6, TRBV5-1 and TRBV20-1 were among them.

A word on this clonotype: Its antigen is undetermined.

CDR1 and CDR2 (germline): MGHRA, YSYEKL. V was shortened by 5 bases and J by 9 bases, with 10 bases between the two germline ends. The CDR3 sequence is 12 residues long. Libraries were made from TCR beta cDNA, and they carried unique molecular identifiers. TCRdb redid the calling of the PCR reads with MiXCR, one entry per CDR3 protein. The table lists over 300,000 distinct CDR3 sequences, around 37% of them singletons. This TCR was sampled from a girl aged 5-17 years with multiple sclerosis. The rearrangement links TRBV4-1 to TRBJ2-2, with D uncertain. Sequences were obtained from blood. The CDR3 sequence is CASSDLNRELFF. CDR3 DNA: TGCGCCAGCAGCGACTTGAACCGGGAGCTGTTTTTT.